This T cell receptor beta chain was sequenced in a study of cytomegalovirus exposure and HLA in healthy donors. Repertoires were generated with immunoSEQ multiplex PCR, while TCRdb's copy carries only in-frame clones and drops some. The sample shows just under 75,000 clones, around 94% of them seen only once. Points from the study as a whole: The authors listed 150 to 200 TCR beta chains as cytomegalovirus-associated.

Comments on this clone: Its antigen is not identified.

The length of the CDR3 is 14 residues. CDR1 and CDR2 (germline): MDHEN, SYDVKM. The J segment lost 2 bases and the V segment lost 7 bases, leaving 7 bases of the junction unmatched. The chain employs TRBV28 and TRBJ2-7; 8 bases match TRBD1. Sequencing was performed on PBMCs. The origin of this receptor is a young woman in good health and CMV-seropositive. In DNA form, the CDR3 reads TGTGCCAGCACCCGGACAGGGCCCCCCTACGAGCAGTACTTC. Protein sequence: CASTRTGPPYEQYF.